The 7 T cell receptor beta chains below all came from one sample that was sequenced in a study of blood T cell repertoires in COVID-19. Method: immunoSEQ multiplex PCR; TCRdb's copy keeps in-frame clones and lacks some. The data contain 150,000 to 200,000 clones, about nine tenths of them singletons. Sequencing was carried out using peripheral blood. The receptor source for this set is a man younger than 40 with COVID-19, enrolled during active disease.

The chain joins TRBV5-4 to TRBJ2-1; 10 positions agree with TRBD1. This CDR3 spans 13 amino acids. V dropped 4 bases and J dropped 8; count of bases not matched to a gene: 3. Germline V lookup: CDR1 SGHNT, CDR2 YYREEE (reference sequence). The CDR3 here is CASSRQGADEQFF. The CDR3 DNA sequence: TGTGCCAGCAGCCGACAGGGGGCGGATGAGCAGTTCTTC. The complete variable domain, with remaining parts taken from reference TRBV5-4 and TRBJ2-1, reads ETGVTQSPTHLIKTRGQQVTLRCSSQSGHNTVSWYQQALGQGPQFIFQYYREEENGRGNFPPRFSGLQFPNYSSELNVNALELDDSALYLCASSRQGADEQFFGPGTRLTVL.

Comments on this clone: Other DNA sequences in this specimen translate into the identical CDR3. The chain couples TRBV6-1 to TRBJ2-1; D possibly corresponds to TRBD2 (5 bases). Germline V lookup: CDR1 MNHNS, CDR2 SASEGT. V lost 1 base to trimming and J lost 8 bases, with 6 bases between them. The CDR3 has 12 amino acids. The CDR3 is CASSEVGDEQFF. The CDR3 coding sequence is TGTGCCAGCAGTGAAGTCGGGGATGAGCAGTTCTTC.

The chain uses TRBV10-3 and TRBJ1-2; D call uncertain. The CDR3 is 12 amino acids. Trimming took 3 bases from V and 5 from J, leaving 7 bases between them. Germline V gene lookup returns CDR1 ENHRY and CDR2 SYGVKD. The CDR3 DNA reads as TGTGCCATCAGTGATAGGGAGTATGGCTACACCTTC. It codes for CAISDREYGYTF.

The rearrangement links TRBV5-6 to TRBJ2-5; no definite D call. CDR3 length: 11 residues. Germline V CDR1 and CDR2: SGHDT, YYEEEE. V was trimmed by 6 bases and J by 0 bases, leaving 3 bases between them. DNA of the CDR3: TGTGCCAGCAATAACCAAGAGACCCAGTACTTC. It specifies CASNNQETQYF.

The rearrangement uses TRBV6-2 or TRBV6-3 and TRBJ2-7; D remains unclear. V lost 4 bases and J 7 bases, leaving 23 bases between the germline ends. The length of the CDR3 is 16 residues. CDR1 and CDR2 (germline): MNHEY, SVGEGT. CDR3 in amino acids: CASSLRRPSSTDEQYF. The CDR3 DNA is TGTGCCAGCAGTTTAAGGCGGCCCTCCTCCACTGATGAGCAGTACTTC.

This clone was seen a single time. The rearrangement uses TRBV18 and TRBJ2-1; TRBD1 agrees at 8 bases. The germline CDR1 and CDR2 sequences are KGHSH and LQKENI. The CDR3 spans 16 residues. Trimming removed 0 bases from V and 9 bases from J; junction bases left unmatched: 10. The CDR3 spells CASSPPARGPTGEQFF. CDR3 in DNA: TGTGCCAGCTCACCACCGGCCAGGGGGCCAACTGGTGAGCAGTTCTTC.

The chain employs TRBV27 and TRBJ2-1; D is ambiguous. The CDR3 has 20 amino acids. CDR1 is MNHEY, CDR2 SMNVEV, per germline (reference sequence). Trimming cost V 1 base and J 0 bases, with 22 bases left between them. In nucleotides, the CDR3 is TGTGCCAGCAGTTTATTGCGGCTACCGCGACCCTTGAGCTCCTACAATGAGCAGTTCTTC. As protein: CASSLLRLPRPLSSYNEQFF.